Below, 27 T cell receptor beta chains from the same sample are listed, as sequenced in a study of shared clonotypes between healthy human individuals. Produced via immunoSEQ multiplex PCR; TCRdb's table is partial and in-frame only. The data contain 1.5 million to 1.9 million clones, roughly 98% of them singletons. Sequencing was carried out using naive CD4+ T cells sorted from blood. Subset here: CD45RA+ positively selected. The receptor set was obtained from a man younger than 40 in good health.

A word on this clone: The same CDR3 also results from other DNA sequences found in this sample. This chain joins TRBV9 and TRBJ1-1; the D is unclear. Trimming removed 0 bases at V and 0 bases at J, with 3 bases between. From germline, CDR1 is SGDLS and CDR2 YYNGEE. The CDR3 extends over 13 amino acids. In nucleotides, the CDR3 is TGTGCCAGCAGCGTAGAGCTGAACACTGAAGCTTTCTTT. Its translation: CASSVELNTEAFF. Filled out from reference TRBV9 and TRBJ1-1, the complete variable domain reads DSGVTQTPKHLITATGQRVTLRCSPRSGDLSVYWYQQSLDQGLQFLIQYYNGEERAKGNILERFSAQQFPDLHSELNLSSLELGDSALYFCASSVELNTEAFFGQGTRLTVV.

V gene TRBV27 combines with J gene TRBJ2-1; 13 bases line up with TRBD2. V shed 3 bases and J 6 bases; nucleotides not matched to a gene: 8. CDR1 and CDR2 (germline): MNHEY, SMNVEV (reference sequence). This CDR3 has 17 residues. The CDR3 nucleotides read TGTGCCAGCAGTTTCTCCGTACTAGCGGGAGGGTCCAATGAGCAGTTCTTC. Encoded protein: CASSFSVLAGGSNEQFF.

This clone was seen a single time. V and J are TRBV28 and TRBJ2-3, with TRBD2 as a possible D gene (5 bases). Germline lookup yields CDR1 MDHEN and CDR2 SYDVKM. Between the trimmed V and J ends, which lost 5 bases and 5 bases, there was a span of 17 bases. The CDR3 has 15 amino acids. The CDR3 DNA reads as TGTGCCAGCAGTCCCGGAGGACGCACCGGAGATACGCAGTATTTT. It is translated as CASSPGGRTGDTQYF.

The rearrangement links TRBV7-2 to TRBJ1-1, with unresolved D. The CDR3 extends over 17 amino acids. Between the trimmed V and J ends, which lost 2 bases and 1 base, there was a span of 17 bases. Germline values: CDR1 SGHTA, CDR2 FQGNSA. The DNA of the CDR3 is TGTGCCAGCAGCTTATCGAATGTCCACAGCCCGAACACTGAAGCTTTCTTT. Translation: CASSLSNVHSPNTEAFF.

This chain links TRBV2 with TRBJ2-1; D unresolved. The length of the CDR3 is 14 residues. The ends were cut back, 0 bases at V and 10 bases at J, with 13 bases in the middle. Germline V gene data show CDR1 as SNHLY and CDR2 as FYNNEI. For the CDR3, the DNA is TGTGCCAGCAGTGAAGCGGATCGACCCCCCGAGCAGTTCTTC. Translating gives CASSEADRPPEQFF. Variable domain in full (rest from reference TRBV2 and TRBJ2-1): EPEVTQTPSHQVTQMGQEVILRCVPISNHLYFYWYRQILGQKVEFLVSFYNNEISEKSEIFDDQFSVERPDGSNFTLKIRSTKLEDSAMYFCASSEADRPPEQFFGPGTRLTVL.

This clone showed up just once. V gene TRBV21-1 combines with J gene TRBJ2-7. TRBV21-1 is a pseudogene locus. The CDR3 totals 12 residues. The CDR3 is CATPNDSYEQYF. CDR3 nucleotides: TGTGCCACCCCCAACGACTCCTACGAGCAGTACTTC.

This chain uses TRBV27 with TRBJ2-7; D is unclear. In germline, CDR1 is MNHEY, CDR2 SMNVEV (reference sequence). The CDR3 spans 13 residues. The V and J ends lost 5 bases and 2 bases respectively, with 10 bases between them. DNA for the CDR3: TGTGCCAGCAGTCTTTATCCCACCTACGAGCAGTACTTC. Its translation: CASSLYPTYEQYF.

This clone was observed once. The V and J genes are TRBV29-1 and TRBJ1-2, with D perhaps TRBD1 (5 bases). With 6 bases removed from V and 1 base from J, the gap between germline ends came to 9 bases. The CDR3 extends over 12 amino acids. Germline V gene sequence: CDR1 SQVTM, CDR2 ANQGSEA. CDR3 protein: CSVAQVNYGYTF. The DNA of the CDR3 is TGCAGCGTGGCACAGGTTAACTATGGCTACACCTTC.

The genes are TRBV29-1 and TRBJ1-2, with no clear D. There are 12 residues in the CDR3. CDR1 and CDR2 (germline): SQVTM, ANQGSEA. V shed 6 bases and J shed 4 bases, with 12 bases lying between them. The CDR3 here is CSVRVAGYGYTF. CDR3 DNA sequence: TGCAGCGTCCGCGTGGCAGGCTATGGCTACACCTTC. Combining the CDR3 with reference TRBV29-1 and TRBJ1-2 gives the whole variable domain SAVISQKPSRDICQRGTSLTIQCQVDSQVTMMFWYRQQPGQSLTLIATANQGSEATYESGFVIDKFPISRPNLTFSTLTVSNMSPEDSSIYLCSVRVAGYGYTFGSGTRLTVV.

This rearrangement joins TRBV10-1 to TRBJ2-7, with 9 bases aligning to TRBD2. The CDR3 runs to 15 residues. V shed 3 bases, J shed 4 bases, and the junction held 7 bases outside the gene matches. Germline CDR1 is WNHNN and CDR2 is SYGVQD (reference sequence). This chain's CDR3 is CASSDGGSGSYEQYF. As DNA, the CDR3 is TGCGCCAGCAGTGATGGTGGTAGCGGGAGTTACGAGCAGTACTTC.

The chain links TRBV5-6 to TRBJ2-7; maybe TRBD2 (6 bases). V was clipped by 4 bases and J by 2 bases, with 19 bases between them. This CDR3 has 16 amino acids. CDR1 is SGHDT, CDR2 YYEEEE, per germline. The CDR3 DNA reads TGTGCCAGCAGCGCCACCGGAGCGGGTAGCCCCTACGAGCAGTACTTC. It codes for CASSATGAGSPYEQYF.

The chain recombines TRBV29-1 with TRBJ2-1, with D hard to call. Germline V lookup: CDR1 SQVTM, CDR2 ANQGSEA. CDR3 length equals 13 residues. V lost 7 bases and J 3 bases, leaving 13 bases between the germline ends. DNA of the CDR3: TGCAGCGGATTGTGGCGGTACTACAATGAGCAGTTCTTC. Its translation is CSGLWRYYNEQFF.

The rearrangement joins TRBV7-6 to TRBJ2-3; 11 nucleotides agree with TRBD2. From germline, CDR1 is SGHVS and CDR2 FNYEAQ. After removal of 2 bases from V and 5 bases from J, the junction contained 3 bases not matched to a gene. The CDR3 covers 15 residues. The CDR3 spells CASSLTSGSRDTQYF. CDR3 in DNA: TGTGCCAGCAGCTTAACTAGCGGGAGTAGAGATACGCAGTATTTT. Using reference TRBV7-6 and TRBJ2-3 for the parts outside the CDR3, the full variable domain is GAGVSQSPRYKVTKRGQDVALRCDPISGHVSLYWYRQALGQGPEFLTYFNYEAQQDKSGLPNDRFSAERPEGSISTLTIQRTEQRDSAMYRCASSLTSGSRDTQYFGPGTRLTVL.

This clone was observed once. This rearrangement joins TRBV2 to TRBJ2-1, with D unresolved. CDR1 is SNHLY, CDR2 FYNNEI, per germline. CDR3 length: 14 residues. Trimming left V 3 bases short and J 8 bases short, with 14 bases between. The DNA for the CDR3 is TGTGCCAGCAGTGAGGACCTCTCTCAGGATGAGCAGTTCTTC. Encoded protein: CASSEDLSQDEQFF. The full variable domain, completed using reference TRBV2 and TRBJ2-1, is EPEVTQTPSHQVTQMGQEVILRCVPISNHLYFYWYRQILGQKVEFLVSFYNNEISEKSEIFDDQFSVERPDGSNFTLKIRSTKLEDSAMYFCASSEDLSQDEQFFGPGTRLTVL.

The chain combines TRBV5-1 with TRBJ2-3; 10 positions agree with TRBD2. CDR1 SGHRS and CDR2 YFSETQ come from the germline V gene. The CDR3 has 15 residues. Trimming cost V 5 bases and J 1 base; bases outside gene matches: 4. The DNA of the CDR3 is TGCGCCAGCAGTACAAGCGGGAGGGGCACAGATACGCAGTATTTT. Translating it yields CASSTSGRGTDTQYF.

The chain uses TRBV5-6 and TRBJ1-5; D uncertain. Looked up from germline, CDR1 is SGHDT and CDR2 is YYEEEE. V was trimmed by 4 bases and J by 0 bases, leaving 14 bases between them. CDR3 length: 16 amino acids. The CDR3 here is CASSTSGLYSNQPQHF. CDR3 nucleotides: TGTGCCAGCAGCACAAGCGGCCTATATAGCAATCAGCCCCAGCATTTT.

The rearrangement links TRBV7-6 to TRBJ1-5; no clear D. CDR1 is SGHVS, CDR2 FNYEAQ, per germline. This CDR3 is 13 amino acids long. Trimming removed 3 bases from V and 7 bases from J, with 10 bases in between. The CDR3 nucleotides read TGTGCCAGCAGCTTGGGATCTTTACAGCCCCAGCATTTT. It yields the protein CASSLGSLQPQHF.

The genes are TRBV27 and TRBJ2-4; D is unresolved. The CDR3 consists of 11 residues. Germline loops: CDR1 MNHEY, CDR2 SMNVEV (reference sequence). V gave up 5 bases and J gave up 7 bases, with 6 bases separating them. In nucleotides, the CDR3 is TGTGCCAGCAGTCAGTCGAACATTCAGTACTTC. Translated, it gives CASSQSNIQYF.

This clone was seen just once. This chain uses TRBV5-1 with TRBJ1-2, with TRBD1 matching over 7 bases. With 1 base clipped from V and 4 bases from J, the junction kept 10 bases outside the gene matches. Germline lookup yields CDR1 SGHRS and CDR2 YFSETQ. The CDR3 covers 16 residues. Here the CDR3 reads CASSLLDRATPYGYTF. CDR3 nucleotides: TGCGCCAGCAGCTTGCTAGACAGGGCCACCCCCTATGGCTACACCTTC.

CDR3 DNA: TGTGCCAGTAGTATAACCCAGGGCCTCTCCTACGAGCAGTACTTC. This gives the protein CASSITQGLSYEQYF. This sequence joins TRBV19 and TRBJ2-7, with D possibly TRBD1 on 5 matching bases. Between the trimmed V and J ends, which lost 2 bases and 0 bases, there was a span of 11 bases. The CDR3 contains 15 residues. Germline values: CDR1 LNHDA, CDR2 SQIVND (reference sequence). The whole variable domain, remainder taken from reference TRBV19 and TRBJ2-7, is DGGITQSPKYLFRKEGQNVTLSCEQNLNHDAMYWYRQDPGQGLRLIYYSQIVNDFQKGDIAEGYSVSREKKESFPLTVTSAQKNPTAFYLCASSITQGLSYEQYFGPGTRLTVT.

V usage is TRBV7-2 and J usage is TRBJ1-2, with D possibly matching TRBD1 (5 bases). Trimming took off 1 base at V and 3 bases at J, with 9 bases between the two ends. The CDR3 runs to 14 residues. The germline CDR1 and CDR2 sequences are SGHTA and FQGNSA. CDR3 sequence (DNA): TGTGCCAGCAGCTTAGGGCGGACACACTATGGCTACACCTTC. It yields the protein CASSLGRTHYGYTF.

CDR3 nucleotide sequence: TGTGCCAGCAGTTTATTGGGGGGTGTTCAGCCCCAGCATTTT. This encodes CASSLLGGVQPQHF. The V and J genes are TRBV27 and TRBJ1-5, with D perhaps TRBD1 (5 bases). Trimming removed 1 base at V and 6 bases at J, with 10 bases between. The V gene's germline CDR1 is MNHEY and CDR2 SMNVEV (reference sequence). This CDR3 spans 14 amino acids.

The chain employs TRBV28 and TRBJ2-6, with 9 positions matching TRBD1. V lost 8 bases and J lost 4; bases outside the gene matches: 9. The V gene's germline CDR1 is MDHEN and CDR2 SYDVKM. This CDR3 has 16 residues. The CDR3 loop is CASLGQGPSGANVLTF. The CDR3 nucleotides are TGTGCCAGCCTGGGACAGGGTCCTTCCGGGGCCAACGTCCTGACTTTC.

V usage is TRBV28 and J usage is TRBJ2-5; TRBD2 is a possible D gene (7 bases). Trimming removed 8 bases from V and 9 bases from J, with 25 bases in between. CDR1 and CDR2 (germline): MDHEN, SYDVKM. The CDR3 loop spans 15 amino acids. CDR3 nucleotides: TGTGCCAGCCTCCCCCCGGGGGGCGACGTGCAGGCCCAGTACTTC. Translating gives CASLPPGGDVQAQYF.

This chain links TRBV2 with TRBJ2-1; D ambiguous. Deletions cut 2 bases from V and 7 bases from J, with 12 bases between. The CDR3 consists of 14 residues. Per the germline V gene, CDR1 is SNHLY and CDR2 is FYNNEI. This CDR3 is CASSERGRLNEQFF. CDR3 DNA sequence: TGTGCCAGCAGTGAACGAGGCAGGTTAAATGAGCAGTTCTTC.

The chain uses TRBV5-1 and TRBJ2-7; either TRBD1 or TRBD2 may supply D (6 bases each). The CDR3 sequence is 12 residues long. Germline CDR1 reads SGHRS; CDR2 reads YFSETQ. Trimming cost V 1 base and J 6 bases, with 8 bases left between them. Written as DNA, the CDR3 is TGCGCCAGCAGCTTGAAGGGGGGCGAGCAGTACTTC. Protein: CASSLKGGEQYF.

This clone was counted once. The rearrangement links TRBV10-3 to TRBJ2-1; 8 nucleotides match TRBD2. Germline lookup yields CDR1 ENHRY and CDR2 SYGVKD. The V segment lost 5 bases and the J segment 5 bases; nucleotides outside the gene matches: 5. CDR3 length equals 14 residues. This CDR3 reads CAISRLANNNEQFF. The CDR3 coding sequence is TGTGCCATCAGTCGACTAGCGAATAACAATGAGCAGTTCTTC.